Listed below are T cell receptor beta chains from one sample, sequenced in a study of lymphopenia after photon versus proton radiotherapy. Assay: immunoSEQ multiplex PCR; the TCRdb copy retains only in-frame clones and omits some. In the table there are about 50,000 clones, approximately 92% of which are singletons. This sample comprised peripheral blood, obtained from a patient treated with photon-based radiotherapy. All receptors come from a woman aged 40 to 50 with cholangiocarcinoma. The CDR3 runs from the conserved cysteine through the conserved F or W. D genes are given only for firm matches. A row's size may be missing; if present it is once, few, many or a size class.

.	TRBV18	TRBJ1-2	.	TGTGCCAGCTCACCACCGGTGGAAAGGCAGGGCTACACCTTC	CASSPPVERQGYTF
TRBD1	TRBV19	TRBJ2-7	few	TGTGCCAGTAGTAGTCGACAGGGGATATACGAGCAGTACTTC	CASSSRQGIYEQYF
.	TRBV7-9	TRBJ1-3	.	TGTGCCAGCAGCCGCGACGCGCTCTCTGGAAACACCATATATTTT	CASSRDALSGNTIYF
TRBD1	TRBV18	TRBJ1-2	.	TGTGCCAGCTCACCCCTATCAGGCAGGGGGCTAAATGGCTACACCTTC	CASSPLSGRGLNGYTF
TRBD1	TRBV5-5	TRBJ1-2	.	TGTGCCAGCAGCTTGAGACAGGGAAACTATGGCTACACCTTC	CASSLRQGNYGYTF
.	TRBV30	TRBJ1-4	.	TGTGCCTGGAGAGGGAACAGGGAAGCACTGTTTTTT	CAWRGNREALFF
.	TRBV6-5	TRBJ2-2	.	TGTGCCAGCAGTTACTCGGGGGGTTGGAACACCGGGGAGCTGTTTTTT	CASSYSGGWNTGELFF
TRBD1	TRBV4-2	TRBJ2-1	.	TGTGCCAGCAGCCGAAACCTACAGGGGTTCGGGACCTACAATGAGCAGTTCTTC	CASSRNLQGFGTYNEQFF
TRBD2	TRBV2	TRBJ2-3	.	TGTGCCAGCAGCCCCATGGGCGGAGCGGGAGGGCCGTTAGCAACGGATACGCAGTATTTT	CASSPMGGAGGPLATDTQYF
.	TRBV6-1	TRBJ1-1	.	TGTGCCAGCAGTGCGTGGGGGGAGAACACTGAAGCTTTCTTT	CASSAWGENTEAFF